The 20 T cell receptor beta chains below all came from one sample that was sequenced in a study of blood T cell repertoires in COVID-19. The method was immunoSEQ multiplex PCR; TCRdb's version includes in-frame clones alone and lacks a portion of them. The sample lists about 87,000 clones, approximately 80% occurring once. The sequencing sample was made of peripheral blood. These receptors all come from a woman between 65 and 79 years old with acute or convalescent COVID-19.

The gene calls are TRBV7-9 and TRBJ1-2; D not resolved. The V end was cut by 5 bases, the J end by 1 base, with 11 bases between. The CDR3 length is 14 residues. Per the germline V gene, CDR1 is SEHNR and CDR2 is FQNEAQ (reference sequence). The CDR3 sequence is CASSPPSGNYGYTF. CDR3 nucleotide sequence: TGTGCCAGCAGCCCCCCCTCGGGTAACTATGGCTACACCTTC.

The chain couples TRBV9 to TRBJ1-6; the D is unclear. Germline CDR1 SGDLS, CDR2 YYNGEE. Trimming took off 3 bases at V and 6 bases at J, with 7 bases between the two ends. CDR3 length: 13 amino acids. CDR3 DNA sequence: TGTGCCAGCAGCGCGGTCCCTAATTCACCCCTCCACTTT. Its protein product is CASSAVPNSPLHF.

This clone has just a few counts. V gene TRBV5-1 combines with J gene TRBJ2-7; 10 positions agree with TRBD1. Germline CDR1 is SGHRS and CDR2 is YFSETQ. The CDR3 loop spans 15 amino acids. The V gene end was trimmed by 4 bases and the J gene end by 4 bases; junction bases not matched to a gene: 8. The CDR3 DNA reads as TGCGCCAGCAGCCACTCGACAGGGGGCGGATACGAGCAGTACTTC. Its translation: CASSHSTGGGYEQYF.

V gene TRBV7-9 combines with J gene TRBJ2-2; TRBD2 might be the D (6 bases). The CDR3 runs 16 residues. V was trimmed by 4 bases and J by 3 bases, leaving 15 bases between them. Germline V CDR1 and CDR2: SEHNR, FQNEAQ (reference sequence). CDR3 region: CASSSGVSMYTGELFF. CDR3 in DNA: TGTGCCAGCAGCTCGGGGGTTTCTATGTACACCGGGGAGCTGTTTTTT.

There are a few counts of this clone. The chain recombines TRBV19 with TRBJ1-1; TRBD1 agrees at 7 bases. Looked up from germline, CDR1 is LNHDA and CDR2 is SQIVND (reference sequence). Losses at the gene ends were 4 bases for V and 3 bases for J; bases not matched to a gene: 5. The CDR3 is 14 residues long. The DNA of the CDR3 is TGTGCCAGTAGTAGACAGGGTGGTTACACTGAAGCTTTCTTT. This gives the protein CASSRQGGYTEAFF.

The rearrangement links TRBV2 to TRBJ1-3, with D possibly being TRBD1 (6 bases). This CDR3 is 14 amino acids long. Trimming removed 7 bases from V and 7 bases from J, with 17 bases in between. The germline gives CDR1 SNHLY, CDR2 FYNNEI. The CDR3 spells CASKGTGSLNTIYF. The CDR3 bases are TGTGCCAGCAAGGGCACAGGGTCTTTGAACACCATATATTTT.

The chain carries TRBV18 and TRBJ2-7; no reliable D call. The germline V gene encodes CDR1 KGHSH and CDR2 LQKENI. CDR3 length: 13 residues. V was pared by 3 bases and J by 3 bases, with 9 bases between. CDR3: CASSPAEYYEQYF. The DNA for the CDR3 is TGTGCCAGCTCACCGGCCGAATACTACGAGCAGTACTTC.

The rearrangement uses TRBV4-1 and TRBJ1-2, with D possibly matching TRBD1 (5 bases). The CDR3 has 18 amino acids. V gave up 0 bases and J gave up 4 bases, with 21 bases separating them. Germline CDR1 is MGHRA and CDR2 is YSYEKL. The CDR3 nucleotides read TGCGCCAGCAGCCAAGAAATGAGTGGCCGCGGAAGGGGCTATGGCTACACCTTC. It translates to CASSQEMSGRGRGYGYTF.

V and J are TRBV7-9 and TRBJ1-1; TRBD1 aligns across 7 bases. This CDR3 comprises 15 residues. The V and J ends lost 5 bases and 4 bases, in that order; junction bases with no gene match: 10. Germline V gives CDR1 SEHNR, CDR2 FQNEAQ (reference sequence). The CDR3: CASSPGATGATEAFF. The CDR3, as DNA: TGTGCCAGCAGCCCGGGGGCTACAGGGGCCACTGAAGCTTTCTTT.

V gene TRBV30 combines with J gene TRBJ1-3, with no clear D. Germline assignment: CDR1 GTSNPN and CDR2 SVGIG (reference sequence). The CDR3 length is 14 residues. Trimming left V 5 bases short and J 0 bases short, with 11 bases between. CDR3 sequence (DNA): TGTGCCTGGGAGGGTGCGGGCTCTGGAAACACCATATATTTT. Encoded protein: CAWEGAGSGNTIYF.

The V gene is TRBV9, the J gene TRBJ2-5, with D possibly matching TRBD1 (6 bases). From germline, CDR1 is SGDLS and CDR2 YYNGEE. Trimming removed 0 bases at V and 3 bases at J, with 12 bases between. The CDR3 spans 15 residues. Here the CDR3 DNA reads TGTGCCAGCAGCGTAGCCCCGAACAGGGAAGAGACCCAGTACTTC. It encodes CASSVAPNREETQYF.

The chain uses TRBV3-1 (or the pseudogene TRBV3-2) and TRBJ2-5; D may be TRBD2 (6 bases). Trimming removed 2 bases from V and 13 bases from J, with 17 bases in between. The CDR3 length is 13 residues. The germline V gene encodes CDR1 LGHDT and CDR2 YNNKEL (reference sequence). The CDR3 region is CASSQSANGGGYF. The DNA of the CDR3 is TGTGCCAGCAGCCAATCCGCTAATGGGGGAGGGTACTTC.

On this clone: In the same sample, other DNA sequences code for this CDR3. V usage is TRBV12-3 or TRBV12-4 and J usage is TRBJ1-1; weak D call: TRBD1 (6 bases). V shed 6 bases and J shed 2 bases, with 10 bases lying between them. There are 13 residues in the CDR3. DNA of the CDR3: TGTGCCAGCAGCCCGACAGGAAACACTGAAGCTTTCTTT. The encoded protein is CASSPTGNTEAFF.

The J gene is TRBJ2-5, the V gene TRBV5-6; TRBD1 agrees at 9 bases. The ends lost 3 bases at V and 7 bases at J; junction bases unmatched: 10. CDR1 and CDR2 (germline): SGHDT, YYEEEE. This CDR3 has 15 amino acids. For the CDR3, the DNA is TGTGCCAGCAGCTGGGGACAGGGACGAATGGGGACCCAGTACTTC. Translated: CASSWGQGRMGTQYF.

This clone was counted a few times. The genes are TRBV12-3 or TRBV12-4 and TRBJ2-7, with D perhaps matching TRBD2 (6 bases). CDR3 length: 13 residues. V dropped 6 bases and J dropped 8 bases, with 17 bases sitting between them. The CDR3 here is CASRRRDTTKQYF. The CDR3 region has the DNA TGTGCCAGCAGGAGGAGGGATACGACGAAGCAGTACTTC.

The chain employs TRBV28 and TRBJ1-1, with 7 bases that match TRBD1. J was trimmed by 3 bases and V by 2 bases; bases with no gene match: 3. The CDR3 contains 14 residues. CDR1 and CDR2 (germline): MDHEN, SYDVKM. The CDR3 loop reads CASSLRTGDTEAFF. The CDR3, as DNA: TGTGCCAGCAGTTTACGTACAGGGGACACTGAAGCTTTCTTT.

The CDR3 loop reads CASSPPGGYDTGELFF. DNA for the CDR3: TGTGCCAGCTCACCACCAGGGGGATACGACACCGGGGAGCTGTTTTTT. The rearrangement joins TRBV18 to TRBJ2-2; D perhaps matches TRBD1 (6 bases). V lost 0 bases, J lost 3 bases, and 11 bases lay in between. Germline values: CDR1 KGHSH, CDR2 LQKENI. This CDR3 has 16 amino acids.

The J gene is TRBJ2-5, the V gene TRBV2; 7 nucleotides agree with TRBD1. Germline CDR1 and CDR2: SNHLY and FYNNEI. The CDR3 covers 14 residues. After removal of 3 bases from V and 1 base from J, the junction contained 2 bases not matched to a gene. The DNA for the CDR3 is TGTGCCAGCAGTGAGGGACAGATCCAAGAGACCCAGTACTTC. Encoded protein: CASSEGQIQETQYF.

The genes are TRBV18 and TRBJ1-2; TRBD1 matches 10 bases. The CDR3 spans 16 residues. V lost 3 bases, J lost 8 bases, and 12 bases stayed unmatched. The germline V gene encodes CDR1 KGHSH and CDR2 LQKENI. The CDR3 protein is CASSPRTGGLKEGYTF. CDR3 nucleotides: TGTGCCAGCTCACCGCGGACAGGGGGTTTGAAAGAAGGCTACACCTTC. Looking up the rest from reference TRBV18 and TRBJ1-2 gives the full variable domain: NAGVMQNPRHLVRRRGQEARLRCSPMKGHSHVYWYRQLPEEGLKFMVYLQKENIIDESGMPKERFSAEFPKEGPSILRIQQVVRGDSAAYFCASSPRTGGLKEGYTFGSGTRLTVV.

This chain joins TRBV2 and TRBJ2-5; 10 bases line up with TRBD2. The V segment lost 8 bases and the J segment 1 base; nucleotides outside the gene matches: 7. The CDR3 sequence is 15 residues long. Looked up from germline, CDR1 is SNHLY and CDR2 is FYNNEI. In nucleotides, the CDR3 is TGTGCCAGCTCTTTGGTAGCGGGGGGCCAAGAGACCCAGTACTTC. Residues: CASSLVAGGQETQYF.